The 29 T cell receptor beta chains given below trace back to one sample, sequenced in a study of T cell clones after liver transplantation. Method: immunoSEQ multiplex PCR; TCRdb's copy keeps in-frame clones and lacks some. Of 40,000 to 65,000 clones listed, roughly 80% are singletons. This sample comprised CD4+ T cells from blood, obtained before liver transplant. These receptors came from a human donor who received a liver transplant.

CDR3 DNA sequence: TGTGCCAGCAGCACATCCGGGACTAGCGGAGAGCAGTTCTTC. Protein product: CASSTSGTSGEQFF. The V call is TRBV11-2, the J call TRBJ2-1; TRBD2 matches at 11 bases. V shed 5 bases and J 10 bases; nucleotides not matched to a gene: 7. The CDR3 runs to 14 residues. Germline V gene data show CDR1 as SGHAT and CDR2 as FQNNGV.

Comments on this clone: The same CDR3 arises from other DNA sequences in this sample as well. The V and J genes are TRBV9 and TRBJ1-2, with D possibly matching TRBD1 (5 bases). From germline, CDR1 is SGDLS and CDR2 YYNGEE. V gave up 0 bases and J gave up 5 bases, with 11 bases separating them. This CDR3 is built from 14 residues. In nucleotides, the CDR3 is TGTGCCAGCAGCGTAGTTGGGGGTTCTTATGGCTACACCTTC. Translated, it gives CASSVVGGSYGYTF. Combining the CDR3 with reference TRBV9 and TRBJ1-2 gives the whole variable domain DSGVTQTPKHLITATGQRVTLRCSPRSGDLSVYWYQQSLDQGLQFLIQYYNGEERAKGNILERFSAQQFPDLHSELNLSSLELGDSALYFCASSVVGGSYGYTFGSGTRLTVV.

The genes are TRBV7-3 and TRBJ2-6; D remains unclear. Germline V lookup: CDR1 SGHTA, CDR2 FQGTGA. Trimming pared 5 bases from V and 0 bases from J, leaving 11 bases between. This CDR3 spans 16 amino acids. The CDR3: CASSRIPHSGANVLTF. DNA of the CDR3: TGTGCCAGCAGCCGAATCCCCCACTCTGGGGCCAACGTCCTGACTTTC. Based on the CDR3 plus reference TRBV7-3 and TRBJ2-6, the full variable domain is GAGVSQTPSNKVTEKGKYVELRCDPISGHTALYWYRQSLGQGPEFLIYFQGTGAADDSGLPNDRFFAVRPEGSVSTLKIQRTERGDSAVYLCASSRIPHSGANVLTFGAGSRLTVL.

The genes are TRBV28 and TRBJ1-1; D not certain. Germline CDR1 MDHEN, CDR2 SYDVKM. Trimming removed 3 bases at V and 7 bases at J, with 9 bases between. This CDR3 region has 12 residues. The CDR3 coding sequence is TGTGCCAGCAGTTTGCCCGGGATTGAAGCTTTCTTT. Translated: CASSLPGIEAFF.

The chain links TRBV7-9 to TRBJ1-5; D possibly corresponds to TRBD1 (6 bases). V lost 3 bases and J lost 0, with 12 bases in between. The CDR3 consists of 16 residues. CDR1 and CDR2 from the germline V gene are SEHNR and FQNEAQ (reference sequence). The CDR3 sequence is CASSLGAGDSNQPQHF. The CDR3 DNA is TGTGCCAGCAGCTTGGGGGCAGGGGATAGCAATCAGCCCCAGCATTTT.

This chain joins TRBV5-1 and TRBJ2-2; no firm D call. Germline values: CDR1 SGHRS, CDR2 YFSETQ. Trimming stripped 7 bases from V and 7 bases from J, with 8 bases between. The CDR3 is made up of 11 amino acids. The CDR3 DNA reads TGCGCCAGCCATCTTAGCGGGGAGCTGTTTTTT. This translates into CASHLSGELFF. Filled out from reference TRBV5-1 and TRBJ2-2, the complete variable domain reads KAGVTQTPRYLIKTRGQQVTLSCSPISGHRSVSWYQQTPGQGLQFLFEYFSETQRNKGNFPGRFSGRQFSNSRSEMNVSTLELGDSALYLCASHLSGELFFGEGSRLTVL.

This chain joins TRBV2 and TRBJ1-3; D gene unclear. V was shortened by 8 bases and J by 0 bases, with 14 bases between the two germline ends. This CDR3 is 15 amino acids long. Germline V gene lookup returns CDR1 SNHLY and CDR2 FYNNEI. CDR3 in amino acids: CASLGVRSSGNTIYF. For the CDR3, the DNA is TGTGCCAGCTTGGGCGTTAGGAGCTCTGGAAACACCATATATTTT. Combining the CDR3 with reference TRBV2 and TRBJ1-3 gives the whole variable domain EPEVTQTPSHQVTQMGQEVILRCVPISNHLYFYWYRQILGQKVEFLVSFYNNEISEKSEIFDDQFSVERPDGSNFTLKIRSTKLEDSAMYFCASLGVRSSGNTIYFGEGSWLTVV.

The J gene is TRBJ1-1, the V gene TRBV29-1, with D possibly being TRBD1 (5 bases). V lost 3 bases, J lost 3 bases, and 14 bases lay in between. This CDR3 spans 14 amino acids. The germline V gene has CDR1 SQVTM and CDR2 ANQGSEA. CDR3 residues: CSVEPPGGYTEAFF. CDR3 nucleotide sequence: TGCAGCGTTGAGCCCCCGGGGGGATACACTGAAGCTTTCTTT.

This chain connects TRBV27 to TRBJ2-6; 10 positions agree with TRBD1. Germline-derived CDR1 and CDR2 are MNHEY and SMNVEV (reference sequence). Germline trimming cut 5 bases from V and 2 bases from J; bases unmatched to any gene: 0. This CDR3 is 15 amino acids long. CDR3 DNA sequence: TGTGCCAGCAGTGACAGGGGGCCTGGGGCCAACGTCCTGACTTTC. Translated: CASSDRGPGANVLTF.

The chain couples TRBV6-5 to TRBJ2-3, with TRBD1 identical over 12 bases. The V gene end was trimmed by 2 bases and the J gene end by 8 bases; junction bases not matched to a gene: 5. CDR1 MNHEY and CDR2 SVGAGI come from the germline V gene. The CDR3 extends over 15 amino acids. Here the CDR3 DNA reads TGTGCCAGCAGTTACCAGGGACAGGGGGCGAGTACGCAGTATTTT. Residues: CASSYQGQGASTQYF.

The chain is built from TRBV2 and TRBJ2-7, with D perhaps TRBD1 (5 bases). Trimming shortened V by 4 bases and J by 3 bases, and 10 bases separated the two germline ends. CDR3 size: 13 residues. Germline V CDR1 and CDR2: SNHLY, FYNNEI. CDR3 region: CASSVDTIYEQYF. CDR3 in DNA: TGTGCCAGCAGTGTGGACACCATCTACGAGCAGTACTTC.

This chain connects TRBV28 to TRBJ1-2; D possibly corresponds to TRBD1 (5 bases). The germline gives CDR1 MDHEN, CDR2 SYDVKM. The CDR3 has 14 amino acids. Trimming left V 3 bases short and J 4 bases short, with 12 bases between. The CDR3 nucleotides read TGTGCCAGCAGTTTTGGGGGTATGTCCTATGGCTACACCTTC. It encodes CASSFGGMSYGYTF.

This chain joins TRBV4-1 and TRBJ2-1; 13 nucleotides match TRBD2. V lost 5 bases and J lost 6; bases outside the gene matches: 4. Per germline, CDR1 MGHRA and CDR2 YSYEKL. The CDR3 totals 15 residues. In DNA, the CDR3 is TGCGCCAGCAGCTCCGGACTAGCGGGAGTCAATGAGCAGTTCTTC. Translated: CASSSGLAGVNEQFF.

The chain carries TRBV28 and TRBJ2-3; 9 bases align to TRBD1. The V gene end was trimmed by 3 bases and the J gene end by 4 bases; junction bases not matched to a gene: 8. The CDR3 is 16 amino acids. Germline V gene sequence: CDR1 MDHEN, CDR2 SYDVKM. The CDR3 reads CASSFTGTGSADTQYF. The DNA of the CDR3 is TGTGCCAGCAGTTTCACCGGGACAGGGAGCGCAGATACGCAGTATTTT.

The chain employs TRBV6-5 and TRBJ2-1; 7 bases fit TRBD2. Germline V gene data show CDR1 as MNHEY and CDR2 as SVGAGI. This CDR3 spans 12 amino acids. With V trimmed by 7 bases and J by 8 bases, 5 bases remained unmatched. The CDR3 here is CASTDRGDEQFF. The CDR3 DNA follows: TGTGCCAGCACCGACCGGGGGGATGAGCAGTTCTTC.

The rearrangement joins TRBV5-1 to TRBJ2-7; TRBD2 agrees at 10 bases. Germline-derived CDR1 and CDR2 are SGHRS and YFSETQ. V lost 4 bases to trimming and J lost 4 bases; unmatched junction nucleotides: 5. There are 14 residues in the CDR3. CDR3 loop: CASSPGLAAYEQYF. CDR3 in DNA: TGCGCCAGCAGCCCCGGACTAGCGGCATACGAGCAGTACTTC.

J is TRBJ2-4 and V is TRBV13; 14 bases map to TRBD2. The CDR3 is made up of 16 amino acids. V was pared by 5 bases and J by 7 bases, with 7 bases of the junction left unmatched. Germline CDR1 reads PRHDT; CDR2 reads FYEKMQ (reference sequence). CDR3 nucleotide sequence: TGTGCCAGCAGCATCCGGACTAGCGGGGGGAACAACATTCAGTACTTC. This gives the protein CASSIRTSGGNNIQYF.

This chain connects TRBV19 to TRBJ2-5; D call uncertain. The germline V and J ends were trimmed by 5 bases and 7 bases, with 14 bases remaining between them. Germline V lookup: CDR1 LNHDA, CDR2 SQIVND (reference sequence). CDR3 size: 13 residues. The CDR3 sequence: CASSLMVFGTQYF. CDR3 coding DNA: TGTGCCAGTAGTTTAATGGTGTTTGGGACCCAGTACTTC.

The chain joins TRBV7-3 to TRBJ2-2, with 8 bases aligning to TRBD2. The germline gives CDR1 SGHTA, CDR2 FQGTGA. CDR3 size: 16 residues. Unmatched junction bases numbered 14, after V lost 5 bases and J lost 9 bases. The CDR3 region has the DNA TGTGCCAGCAGCCCCGCTAGCGGGTCTTCATCGAGGGAGCTGTTTTTT. Its translation: CASSPASGSSSRELFF.

The chain recombines TRBV2 with TRBJ2-5, with a possible D match to TRBD2 (5 bases). Trimming removed 6 bases at V and 10 bases at J, with 15 bases between. Germline V gives CDR1 SNHLY, CDR2 FYNNEI. The CDR3 loop spans 12 amino acids. CDR3 amino acids: CASREDSAVQYF. The CDR3 nucleotides are TGTGCCAGCAGAGAGGACTCCGCCGTCCAGTACTTC.

The chain carries TRBV19 and TRBJ1-3, with D hard to call. From germline, CDR1 is LNHDA and CDR2 SQIVND (reference sequence). The length of the CDR3 is 14 residues. Trimming removed 8 bases at V and 1 base at J, with 12 bases between. CDR3 sequence: CASGVTRSGNTIYF. The CDR3 nucleotides read TGTGCCAGTGGGGTTACGAGGTCTGGAAACACCATATATTTT.

A single count supports this clone. The junction does not match germline at one end; this may be a read error. The V gene is TRBV18, the J gene TRBJ2-2; 8 positions match TRBD1. The germline gives CDR1 KGHSH, CDR2 LQKENI. This CDR3 is 16 amino acids long. Here the CDR3 reads CASSPQRTGKTGELFF. The CDR3 nucleotides are TGTGCCAGCTCGCCACAGCGGACAGGGAAGACCGGGGAGCTGTTTTTT.

This chain links TRBV7-7 with TRBJ1-6; D is possibly TRBD1 (6 bases). V was trimmed by 5 bases and J by 8 bases, leaving 16 bases between them. Germline V gives CDR1 SSHAT, CDR2 FNYEAQ (reference sequence). This CDR3 is 15 amino acids long. CDR3 sequence: CASSVQGQKDSPLHF. The CDR3 nucleotides read TGTGCCAGCAGCGTCCAGGGACAAAAGGATTCACCCCTCCACTTT.

This chain joins TRBV5-1 and TRBJ1-4; D is unclear. Deletions cut 0 bases from V and 4 bases from J, with 7 bases between. The CDR3 contains 14 residues. From germline, CDR1 is SGHRS and CDR2 YFSETQ. CDR3 protein: CASSLGLNNEKLFF. Here the CDR3 DNA reads TGCGCCAGCAGCTTGGGGCTGAATAATGAAAAACTGTTTTTT.

The rearrangement joins TRBV2 to TRBJ1-5; perhaps TRBD1 as D (6 bases). The V gene lost 6 bases and the J gene lost 0 bases, with 9 bases spanning the gap. Germline V lookup: CDR1 SNHLY, CDR2 FYNNEI. The CDR3 runs 14 residues. The CDR3 sequence is CASSAQGSNQPQHF. CDR3 in DNA: TGTGCCAGCAGCGCACAGGGTAGCAATCAGCCCCAGCATTTT. Looking up the rest from reference TRBV2 and TRBJ1-5 gives the full variable domain: EPEVTQTPSHQVTQMGQEVILRCVPISNHLYFYWYRQILGQKVEFLVSFYNNEISEKSEIFDDQFSVERPDGSNFTLKIRSTKLEDSAMYFCASSAQGSNQPQHFGDGTRLSIL.

This clone came up once. This sample includes further DNA sequences coding for the same CDR3. The chain links TRBV5-6 to TRBJ2-7; unclear D gene. Trimming left V 0 bases short and J 4 bases short, with 2 bases between. CDR1 and CDR2 (germline): SGHDT, YYEEEE. This CDR3 has 11 amino acids. The CDR3: CASSLGYEQYF. In DNA form, the CDR3 reads TGTGCCAGCAGCTTGGGGTACGAGCAGTACTTC. Supplemented by reference TRBV5-6 and TRBJ2-7, the full variable domain reads DAGVTQSPTHLIKTRGQQVTLRCSPKSGHDTVSWYQQALGQGPQFIFQYYEEEERQRGNFPDRFSGHQFPNYSSELNVNALLLGDSALYLCASSLGYEQYFGPGTRLTVT.

This clone has just a few counts. This rearrangement joins TRBV2 to TRBJ2-1, with 7 positions matching TRBD2. Germline V CDR1 and CDR2: SNHLY, FYNNEI. Unmatched junction bases numbered 3, after V lost 6 bases and J lost 10 bases. The CDR3 length is 11 residues. Written as DNA, the CDR3 is TGTGCCAGCAGCGGGGGGAGCGAGCAGTTCTTC. Translating it yields CASSGGSEQFF.

The V call is TRBV25-1, the J call TRBJ2-7, with D perhaps TRBD2 (5 bases). CDR1 is MGHDK and CDR2 is SYGVNS in the germline V gene. The V and J ends lost 5 bases and 3 bases respectively, with 20 bases between them. This CDR3 spans 16 amino acids. CDR3 residues: CASSRILGGGFYEQYF. CDR3 bases: TGTGCCAGCAGTAGGATTTTGGGTGGCGGGTTCTACGAGCAGTACTTC.

V is TRBV28 and J is TRBJ2-7; maybe TRBD2 (5 bases). The CDR3 has 13 residues. V was trimmed by 7 bases and J by 2 bases, leaving 12 bases between them. Germline values: CDR1 MDHEN, CDR2 SYDVKM. CDR3 coding DNA: TGTGCCAGCACCCTAGGGAGTACCTACGAGCAGTACTTC. Its translation is CASTLGSTYEQYF.